These T cell receptor beta chains were read from a single sample in a study of blood T cell repertoires in COVID-19. Here immunoSEQ multiplex PCR was the method, and the copy in TCRdb shows in-frame clones only, minus some. The sample shows under 75,000 clones, more than 80% of them seen only once. The sample comprised peripheral blood. These receptors all stem from a young man with acute or convalescent COVID-19. The CDR3 runs from the conserved cysteine through the conserved F or W. The order of the fields is CDR3 DNA, CDR3 protein, clone size, V gene, D gene, J gene. The D gene is left open where the match is weak. Some rows have no size entry. The others give once, few or many, or a class for an expanded clone.

TGTGCCAGCAGCATCGAGGGTGCAACTAATGAAAAACTGTTTTTT CASSIEGATNEKLFF NA TRBV6-5 NA TRBJ1-4
TGTGCCAGCAGCCAAGACAGGGTGCAAGGAAACACCATATATTTT CASSQDRVQGNTIYF NA TRBV3-1/TRBV3-2 NA TRBJ1-3
TGTGCCAGCAGCTTATCGGCGGTTACTAATGAAAAACTGTTTTTT CASSLSAVTNEKLFF NA TRBV7-9 NA TRBJ1-4
TGTGCCAGCTCACCGACGACTTCCTCTGGAAACACCATATATTTT CASSPTTSSGNTIYF NA TRBV18 NA TRBJ1-3
TGTGCCAGCAGCAGGGACAGGATGATGAACACTGAAGCTTTCTTT CASSRDRMMNTEAFF NA TRBV7-2 TRBD1 TRBJ1-1
TGTGCCACCAGCAGAGATTGGAAGACAGGGAAGAGCTCTGGAAACACCATATATTTT CATSRDWKTGKSSGNTIYF NA TRBV15 TRBD1 TRBJ1-3
TGTGCCAGCAGTTCCTGGATTAAATACAGGGAACACACCTTC CASSSWIKYREHTF few TRBV6-6 NA TRBJ1-2
TGTGCCAGCAGGTCGGGGGGGGCGTATATCTCACCCCTCCACTTT CASRSGGAYISPLHF NA TRBV5-6 NA TRBJ1-6
TGTGCCAGCAGCACTGACAGGGCAGGCGGCTACACCTTC CASSTDRAGGYTF NA TRBV5-4 TRBD1 TRBJ1-2
TGTGCCAGCAGCTTAGCGCTAGGGGCCGGCTACGAGCAGTACTTC CASSLALGAGYEQYF once TRBV7-2 NA TRBJ2-7
TGTGCCAGTAGTATTTATAGAAGCAATCAGCCCCAGCATTTT CASSIYRSNQPQHF NA TRBV19 NA TRBJ1-5
TGTGCCAGCAGCCACGGACTAGCGGATAGCTCCTCCACAGATACGCAGTATTTT CASSHGLADSSSTDTQYF NA TRBV6-2/TRBV6-3 TRBD2 TRBJ2-3
TGTGCCAGCAGCCCCCAGGGTGGGCTAGAGCAGTTCTTC CASSPQGGLEQFF NA TRBV4-2 NA TRBJ2-1
TGTGCCAGCAGCGTAACAGGGTATTATGGCTACACCTTC CASSVTGYYGYTF once TRBV3-1/TRBV3-2 NA TRBJ1-2
TGTGCCAGTAGGGCCCAGGGGGCGGACAATCAGCCCCAGCATTTT CASRAQGADNQPQHF NA TRBV19 TRBD1 TRBJ1-5
TGTGCCAGCAGCGTTTATGGTTCGGGTGGATCTGGAAACACCATATATTTT CASSVYGSGGSGNTIYF few TRBV9 NA TRBJ1-3
TGTGCCTGGAGTGTACGGGGGGGGCAGGAGACCCAGTACTTC CAWSVRGGQETQYF few TRBV30 TRBD2 TRBJ2-5
TGTGCCAGCTCACCACCTGGCTTCTCTGGAAACACCATATATTTT CASSPPGFSGNTIYF NA TRBV18 NA TRBJ1-3
TGTGCCAGCAGACGGACAGGGGGCACTGAAGCTTTCTTT CASRRTGGTEAFF NA TRBV6-5 TRBD1 TRBJ1-1
TGTGCCAGCAGTGTAACCGGGACTTCCAACACCGGGGAGCTGTTTTTT CASSVTGTSNTGELFF NA TRBV2 NA TRBJ2-2
TGTGCCAGCATCCCCGGATCGACTTCTGAAGCTTTCTTT CASIPGSTSEAFF NA TRBV28 NA TRBJ1-1
TGTGCCAGCAGCTTAGGACTACAGTGGAACACTGAAGCTTTCTTT CASSLGLQWNTEAFF NA TRBV7-8 NA TRBJ1-1
TGTGCCAGCAGTGAAGTTTCGGGGAGCAATCAGCCCCAGCATTTT CASSEVSGSNQPQHF NA TRBV6-1 NA TRBJ1-5
TGTGCCAGCGAAAACCGGGACAGGGGTTATAATTCACCCCTCCACTTT CASENRDRGYNSPLHF once TRBV5-8 TRBD1 TRBJ1-6
TGCGCCAGCAGCGGACAGGGGGCACTTGGTGAAAAACTGTTTTTT CASSGQGALGEKLFF NA TRBV5-1 TRBD1 TRBJ1-4
TGTGCCAGCAGCTCGACCCGGCTAGCGGGAGAGACCGGGGAGCTGTTTTTT CASSSTRLAGETGELFF NA TRBV11-2 TRBD2 TRBJ2-2
TGTGCCAGCAGTTCCTCCGGGACAGGGGGAAATCAGCCCCAGCATTTT CASSSSGTGGNQPQHF NA TRBV6-5 TRBD1 TRBJ1-5
TGTGCCACCGGGACAGCAGGGGATGACTATGGCTACACCTTC CATGTAGDDYGYTF once TRBV2 TRBD1 TRBJ1-2
TGTGCCATCATGCCGGGACAGGGGAACACTGAAGCTTTCTTT CAIMPGQGNTEAFF NA TRBV10-3 TRBD1 TRBJ1-1
TGTGCCAGCAGTCTCAGCGTAGGCGGCTACACCTTC CASSLSVGGYTF few TRBV12-3/TRBV12-4 NA TRBJ1-2